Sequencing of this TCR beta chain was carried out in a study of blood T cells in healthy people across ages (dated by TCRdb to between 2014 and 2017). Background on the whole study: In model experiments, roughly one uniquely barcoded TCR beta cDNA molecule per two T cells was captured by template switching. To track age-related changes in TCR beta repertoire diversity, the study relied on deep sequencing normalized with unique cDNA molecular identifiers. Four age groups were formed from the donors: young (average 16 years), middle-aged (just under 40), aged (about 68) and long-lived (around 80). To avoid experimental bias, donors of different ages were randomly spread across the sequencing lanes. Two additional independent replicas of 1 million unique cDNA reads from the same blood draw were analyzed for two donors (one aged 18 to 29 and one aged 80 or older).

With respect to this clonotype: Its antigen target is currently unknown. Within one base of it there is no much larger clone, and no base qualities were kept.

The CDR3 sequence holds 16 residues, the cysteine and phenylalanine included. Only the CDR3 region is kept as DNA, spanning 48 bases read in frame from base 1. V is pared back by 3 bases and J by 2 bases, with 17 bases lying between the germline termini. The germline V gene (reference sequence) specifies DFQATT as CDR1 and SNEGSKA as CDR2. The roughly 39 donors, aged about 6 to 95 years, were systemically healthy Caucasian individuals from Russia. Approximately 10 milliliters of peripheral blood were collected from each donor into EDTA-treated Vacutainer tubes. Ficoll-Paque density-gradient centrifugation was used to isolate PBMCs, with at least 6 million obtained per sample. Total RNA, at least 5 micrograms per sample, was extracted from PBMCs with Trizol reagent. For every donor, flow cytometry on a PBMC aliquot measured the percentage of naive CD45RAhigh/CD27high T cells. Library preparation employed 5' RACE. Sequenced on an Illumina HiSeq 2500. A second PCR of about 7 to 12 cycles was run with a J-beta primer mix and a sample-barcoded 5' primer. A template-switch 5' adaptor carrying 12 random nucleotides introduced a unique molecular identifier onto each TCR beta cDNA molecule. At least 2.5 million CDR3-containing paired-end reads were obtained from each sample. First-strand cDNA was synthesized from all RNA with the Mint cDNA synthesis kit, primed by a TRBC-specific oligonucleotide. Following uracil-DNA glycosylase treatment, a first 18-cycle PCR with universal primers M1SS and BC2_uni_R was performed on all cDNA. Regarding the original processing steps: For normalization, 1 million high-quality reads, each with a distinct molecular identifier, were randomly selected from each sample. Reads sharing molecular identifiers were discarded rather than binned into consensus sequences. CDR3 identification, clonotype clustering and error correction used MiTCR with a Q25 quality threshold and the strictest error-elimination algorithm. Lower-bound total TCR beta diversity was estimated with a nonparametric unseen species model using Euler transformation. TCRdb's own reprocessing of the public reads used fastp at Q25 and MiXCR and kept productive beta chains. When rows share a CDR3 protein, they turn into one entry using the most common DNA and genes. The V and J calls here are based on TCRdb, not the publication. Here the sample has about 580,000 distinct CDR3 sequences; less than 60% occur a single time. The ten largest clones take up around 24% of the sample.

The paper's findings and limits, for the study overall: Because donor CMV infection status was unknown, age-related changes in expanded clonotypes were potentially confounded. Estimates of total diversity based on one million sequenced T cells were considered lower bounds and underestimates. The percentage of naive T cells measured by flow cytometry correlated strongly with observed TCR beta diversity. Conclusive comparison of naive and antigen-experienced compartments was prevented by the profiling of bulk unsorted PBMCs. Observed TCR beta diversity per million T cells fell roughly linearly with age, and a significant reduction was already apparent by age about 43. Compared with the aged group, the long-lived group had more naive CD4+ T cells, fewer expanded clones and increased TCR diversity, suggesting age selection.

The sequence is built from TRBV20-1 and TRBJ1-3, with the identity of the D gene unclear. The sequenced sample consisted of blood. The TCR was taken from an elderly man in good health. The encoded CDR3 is CSASPSQARAGNTIYF. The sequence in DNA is TGCAGTGCTAGTCCGTCCCAGGCGCGAGCTGGAAACACCATATATTTT.